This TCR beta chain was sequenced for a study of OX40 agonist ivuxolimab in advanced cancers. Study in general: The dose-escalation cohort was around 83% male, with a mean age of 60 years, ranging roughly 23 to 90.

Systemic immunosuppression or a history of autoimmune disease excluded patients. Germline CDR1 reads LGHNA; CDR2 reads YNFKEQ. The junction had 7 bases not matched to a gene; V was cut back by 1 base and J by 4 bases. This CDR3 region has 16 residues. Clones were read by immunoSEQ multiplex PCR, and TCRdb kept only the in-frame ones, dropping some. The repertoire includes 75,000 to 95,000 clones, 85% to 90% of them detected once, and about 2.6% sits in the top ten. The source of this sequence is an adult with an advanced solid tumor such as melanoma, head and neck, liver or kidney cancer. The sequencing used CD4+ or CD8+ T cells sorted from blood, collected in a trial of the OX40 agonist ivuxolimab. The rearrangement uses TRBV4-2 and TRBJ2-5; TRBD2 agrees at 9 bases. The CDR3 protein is CASSQVAGGLGETQYF. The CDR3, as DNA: TGTGCCAGCAGCCAAGTTGCGGGGGGGCTCGGAGAGACCCAGTACTTC.